Detailed here is one T cell receptor beta chain. This clonotype was seen at least ten times. No antigen is known for it. Per-nucleotide qualities are absent, and no much larger clonotype sits a single base away. Its CDR3 holds 16 amino acids, cysteine through phenylalanine. The entry retains the CDR3 DNA only, 48 bases that are in frame from base 1. Looking up the germline V gene yields CDR1 KGHDR and CDR2 SFDVKD. V is reduced by 2 bases and J by 3 bases, leaving a spacing of 13 bases between them. This specimen comes from a study of blood T cells in healthy people across ages (dated by TCRdb to between 2015 and 2016). About the study as a whole: Template switching captured roughly one uniquely barcoded TCR beta cDNA molecule per two T cells in model experiments. Age-related changes in TCR beta repertoire diversity were measured in the study by deep sequencing normalized with unique cDNA molecular identifiers. Donors were grouped into four age groups: young (average roughly 15 years), middle-aged (around 39), aged (62) and long-lived (approximately 81). To avoid experimental bias, donors of different ages were distributed randomly across sequencing lanes. For two donors (one aged 18 to 30 and one aged 80 or older), the study analyzed two additional independent replicas of 1 million unique cDNA reads from the same blood draw.

Library preparation employed 5' RACE. The run used an Illumina HiSeq 2500. A second PCR of about 7 to 12 cycles was run with a J-beta primer mix and a sample-barcoded 5' primer. Each TCR beta cDNA molecule received a unique molecular identifier from a template-switch 5' adaptor carrying 12 random nucleotides. Each sample yielded at least 2.5 million CDR3-containing paired-end reads. First-strand cDNA synthesis was performed from all RNA using the Mint cDNA synthesis kit, with priming by a TRBC-specific oligonucleotide. Following uracil-DNA glycosylase treatment, a first 18-cycle PCR with universal primers M1SS and BC2_uni_R was performed on all cDNA. Processing in the source paper ran as follows. Normalization of each sample was performed by random selection of 1 million high-quality reads, each carrying a distinct molecular identifier. Reads with shared molecular identifiers were discarded instead of being binned into consensus sequences. MiTCR, set to a Q25 quality threshold and the strictest error-elimination algorithm, was used for CDR3 identification, clonotype clustering and error correction. A nonparametric unseen species model with Euler transformation was used to estimate a lower bound on total TCR beta diversity. Starting from the raw public reads, TCRdb applied fastp trimming at Q25, assembled clones with MiXCR and retained in-frame beta chains. A single entry per CDR3 protein holds the most common genes and DNA from its merged rows. TCRdb's processing, not the study's, gives the V and J calls here. Recorded for this sample are 650,000 to 700,000 distinct CDR3 sequences; approximately 52% of them occurred a single time. Approximately 12% of the sample is taken by the ten largest.

The research as a whole found: Compared with the aged group, the long-lived group had more naive CD4+ T cells, fewer expanded clones and increased TCR diversity, suggesting age selection. As age increased, observed TCR beta diversity per million T cells dropped in a roughly linear way, and a significant reduction was already evident by age 40. Estimates of total diversity from one million sequenced T cells were regarded as lower bounds and underestimates. Because the CMV infection status of the donors was unknown, age-related changes in expanded clonotypes may potentially have been confounded. Since profiling was done on bulk unsorted PBMCs, naive and antigen-experienced compartments could not be conclusively compared. There was a strong correlation between observed TCR beta diversity and the percentage of naive T cells measured by flow cytometry.

Donors were 39 systemically healthy Caucasian individuals from Russia aged 6 to 90 years. Roughly 9.5 milliliters of peripheral blood were drawn from each donor into EDTA-treated Vacutainer tubes. Ficoll-Paque density-gradient centrifugation was used to isolate PBMCs, with at least 6 million per sample. Trizol reagent was used to extract total RNA from PBMCs, with at least 6 micrograms per sample. Naive CD45RAhigh/CD27high T cell percentages were measured by flow cytometry on a PBMC aliquot from every donor. The specimen was blood. The receptor comes from a woman aged 80 or over in good health. Recombination joined TRBV24-1 with TRBJ2-1, with TRBD2 perhaps the D gene, on 6 matching bases. The DNA sequence is as follows: TGTGCCACCAGTGATTCCGGGACTGAGGACTACAATGAGCAGTTCTTC. The encoded protein is CATSDSGTEDYNEQFF.